This TCR beta chain was captured in a study of post-analysis software for immune sequencing data. Study results and limitations: Several TRBV segments were more frequent in patients than controls; TRBV5-6, TRBV5-1 and TRBV20-1 belonged to this group.

Comments on this clonotype: The antigen remains undetermined.

Carried by the TCR beta cDNA libraries were unique molecular identifiers. TCRdb re-called the PCR reads with MiXCR, one entry per CDR3 protein. Found here are 180,000 or so distinct CDR3 sequences, roughly 30% of them singletons; the top ten hold nearly 3.5%. This CDR3 has 15 residues. Looked up from germline, CDR1 is LNHNV and CDR2 is YYDKDF (reference sequence). The TCR sequence derives from a girl aged 2-17 years with multiple sclerosis. The sequencing input was blood. The V and J genes are TRBV15 and TRBJ1-5; 10 positions match TRBD1. The DNA end is more similar to TRBJ2-3, so the J call may be wrong. The CDR3 sequence: CATSSPRDRGIAQYF. In DNA, the CDR3 is TGTGCCACCAGCAGTCCCCGGGACAGGGGTATCGCCCAGTATTTT.